This TCR beta chain was identified in a study of T cells in Graves' hyperthyroidism and ophthalmopathy. Study overall: Peripheral blood was acquired at first diagnosis, ahead of any therapy whatsoever. Points from the study as a whole: Ophthalmopathy was told apart from stable hyperthyroidism by a 13 V-J model. Most thyroid-expanded clonotypes above 0.001 were also found in blood.

Not enrolled were patients with uncontrolled infection, other autoimmune disease, pregnancy or lactation. After removal of 5 bases from V and 5 bases from J, the junction contained 9 bases not matched to a gene. Germline V gives CDR1 SGHTA, CDR2 FQGNSA. The length of the CDR3 is 15 residues. From RNA transcripts, TCR beta CDR3 regions were amplified. HTBI primers were used for first-round RT-PCR of the TCR CDR3. MiXCR was run by TCRdb on the multiplex PCR reads, yielding one entry per CDR3 protein. The table records around 440,000 distinct CDR3 sequences, around a sixth of them present only once. In this sample, this clonotype turned up many times. Its antigen remains unknown.

The source material was blood. The chain recombines TRBV7-2 with TRBJ2-3; 8 bases are shared with TRBD2. The sequence was collected from a woman aged 18 to 35 with Graves' hyperthyroidism. The CDR3 here is CASSPSGGRLDTQYF. Here the CDR3 DNA reads TGTGCCAGCAGCCCGAGCGGGGGCCGGTTAGATACGCAGTATTTT.